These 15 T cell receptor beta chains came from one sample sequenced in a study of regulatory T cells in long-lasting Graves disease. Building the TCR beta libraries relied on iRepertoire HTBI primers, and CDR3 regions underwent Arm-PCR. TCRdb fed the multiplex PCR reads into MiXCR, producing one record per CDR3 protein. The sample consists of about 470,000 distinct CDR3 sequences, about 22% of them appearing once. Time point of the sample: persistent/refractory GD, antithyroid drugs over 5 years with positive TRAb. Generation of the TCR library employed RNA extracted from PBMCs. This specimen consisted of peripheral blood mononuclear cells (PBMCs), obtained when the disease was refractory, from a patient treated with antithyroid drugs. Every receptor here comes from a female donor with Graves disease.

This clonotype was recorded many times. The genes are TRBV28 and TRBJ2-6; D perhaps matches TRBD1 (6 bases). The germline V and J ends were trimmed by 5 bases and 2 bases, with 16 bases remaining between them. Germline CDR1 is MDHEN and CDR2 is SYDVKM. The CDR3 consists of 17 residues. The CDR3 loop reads CASSPRTVGPGANVLTF. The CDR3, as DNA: TGTGCCAGCAGTCCTCGGACAGTTGGCCCTGGGGCCAACGTCCTGACTTTC.

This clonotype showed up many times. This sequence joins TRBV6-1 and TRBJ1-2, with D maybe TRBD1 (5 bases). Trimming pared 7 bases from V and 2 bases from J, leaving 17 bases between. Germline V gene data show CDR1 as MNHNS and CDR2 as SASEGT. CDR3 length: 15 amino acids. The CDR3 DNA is TGTGCCAGCACTTTACGGGGCCCTTACAACTATGGCTACACCTTC. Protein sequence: CASTLRGPYNYGYTF.

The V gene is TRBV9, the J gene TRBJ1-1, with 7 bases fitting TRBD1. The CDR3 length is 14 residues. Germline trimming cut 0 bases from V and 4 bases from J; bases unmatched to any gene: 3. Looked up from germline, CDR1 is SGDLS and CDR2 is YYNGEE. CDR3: CASSVEGAPTEAFF. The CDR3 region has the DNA TGTGCCAGCAGCGTAGAGGGGGCTCCCACTGAAGCTTTCTTT.

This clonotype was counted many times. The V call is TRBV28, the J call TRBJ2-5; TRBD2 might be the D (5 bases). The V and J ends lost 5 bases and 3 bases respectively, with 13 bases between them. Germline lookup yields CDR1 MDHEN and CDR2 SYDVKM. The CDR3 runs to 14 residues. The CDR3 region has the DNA TGTGCCAGCAGTGCACGGGATTATGAAGAGACCCAGTACTTC. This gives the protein CASSARDYEETQYF.

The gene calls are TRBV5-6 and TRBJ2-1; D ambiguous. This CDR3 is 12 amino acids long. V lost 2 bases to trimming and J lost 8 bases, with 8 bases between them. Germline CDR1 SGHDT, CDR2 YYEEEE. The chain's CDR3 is CASSFAPDEQFF. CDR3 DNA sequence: TGTGCCAGCAGCTTTGCCCCTGATGAGCAGTTCTTC. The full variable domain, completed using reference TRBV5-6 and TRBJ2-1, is DAGVTQSPTHLIKTRGQQVTLRCSPKSGHDTVSWYQQALGQGPQFIFQYYEEEERQRGNFPDRFSGHQFPNYSSELNVNALLLGDSALYLCASSFAPDEQFFGPGTRLTVL.

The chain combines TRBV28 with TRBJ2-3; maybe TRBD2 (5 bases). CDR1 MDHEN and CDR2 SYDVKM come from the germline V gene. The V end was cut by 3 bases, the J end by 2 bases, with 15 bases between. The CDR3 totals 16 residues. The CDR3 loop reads CASSFEGWNFTDTQYF. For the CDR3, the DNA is TGTGCCAGCAGTTTTGAGGGATGGAATTTCACAGATACGCAGTATTTT.

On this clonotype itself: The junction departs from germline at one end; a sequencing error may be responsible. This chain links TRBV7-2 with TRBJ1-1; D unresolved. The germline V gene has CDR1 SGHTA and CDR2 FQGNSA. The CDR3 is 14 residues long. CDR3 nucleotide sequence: TGTGCCAGCGGCTTAGCGGGGATTTACACTGAAGCTTTCTTT. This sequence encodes CASGLAGIYTEAFF.

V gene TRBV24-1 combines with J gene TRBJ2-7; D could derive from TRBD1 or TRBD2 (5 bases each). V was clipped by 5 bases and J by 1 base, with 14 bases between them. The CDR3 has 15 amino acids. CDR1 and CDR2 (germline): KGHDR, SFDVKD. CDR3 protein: CATSAMGEFSYEQYF. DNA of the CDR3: TGTGCCACCAGTGCCATGGGGGAGTTTTCCTACGAGCAGTACTTC.

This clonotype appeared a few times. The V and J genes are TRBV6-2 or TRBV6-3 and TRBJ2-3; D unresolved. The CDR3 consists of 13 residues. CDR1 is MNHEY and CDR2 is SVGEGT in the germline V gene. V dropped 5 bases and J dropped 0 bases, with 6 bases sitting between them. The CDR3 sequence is CASSDPSTDTQYF. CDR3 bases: TGTGCCAGCAGTGACCCTAGCACAGATACGCAGTATTTT.

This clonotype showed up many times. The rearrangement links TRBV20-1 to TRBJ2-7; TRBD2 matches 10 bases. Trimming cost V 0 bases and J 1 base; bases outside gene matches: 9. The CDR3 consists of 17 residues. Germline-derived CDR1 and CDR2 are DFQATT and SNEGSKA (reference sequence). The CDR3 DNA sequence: TGCAGTGCTAGAGATCTCCTAGCGGGAGCAATATCCTACGAGCAGTACTTC. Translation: CSARDLLAGAISYEQYF.

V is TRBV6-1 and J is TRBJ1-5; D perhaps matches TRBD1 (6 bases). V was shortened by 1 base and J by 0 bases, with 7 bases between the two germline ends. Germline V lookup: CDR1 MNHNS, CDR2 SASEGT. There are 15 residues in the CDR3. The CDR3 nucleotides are TGTGCCAGCAGTGAAGGACAGGCTAGCAATCAGCCCCAGCATTTT. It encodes CASSEGQASNQPQHF.

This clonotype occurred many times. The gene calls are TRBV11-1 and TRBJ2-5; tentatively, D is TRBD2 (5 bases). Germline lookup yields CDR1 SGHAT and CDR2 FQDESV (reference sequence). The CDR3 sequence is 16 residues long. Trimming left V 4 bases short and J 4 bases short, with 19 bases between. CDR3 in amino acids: CASSSDSIEILETQYF. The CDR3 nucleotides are TGTGCCAGCAGCTCGGACTCGATTGAAATTTTAGAGACCCAGTACTTC. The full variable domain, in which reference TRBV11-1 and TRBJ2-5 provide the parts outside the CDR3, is EAEVAQSPRYKITEKSQAVAFWCDPISGHATLYWYRQILGQGPELLVQFQDESVVDDSQLPKDRFSAERLKGVDSTLKIQPAELGDSAMYLCASSSDSIEILETQYFGPGTRLLVL.

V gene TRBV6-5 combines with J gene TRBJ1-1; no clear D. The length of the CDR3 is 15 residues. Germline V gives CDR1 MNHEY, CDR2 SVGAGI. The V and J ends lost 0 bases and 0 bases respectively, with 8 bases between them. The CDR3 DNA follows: TGTGCCAGCAGTTACTCGTACAAACTGAACACTGAAGCTTTCTTT. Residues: CASSYSYKLNTEAFF.

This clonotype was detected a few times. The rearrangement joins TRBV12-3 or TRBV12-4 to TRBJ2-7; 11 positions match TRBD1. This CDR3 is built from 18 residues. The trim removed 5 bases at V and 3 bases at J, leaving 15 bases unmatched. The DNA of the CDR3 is TGTGCCAGCAGTACCCGCACCCTCGGGACAGGGGGAGGCTACGAGCAGTACTTC. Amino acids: CASSTRTLGTGGGYEQYF.

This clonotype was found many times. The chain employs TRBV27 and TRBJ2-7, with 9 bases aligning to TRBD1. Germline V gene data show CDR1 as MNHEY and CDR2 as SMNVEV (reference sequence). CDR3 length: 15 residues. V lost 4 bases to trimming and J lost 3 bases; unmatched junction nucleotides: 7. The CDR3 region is CASSSRQGGIYEQYF. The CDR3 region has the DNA TGTGCCAGCAGTTCGCGACAGGGGGGGATCTACGAGCAGTACTTC.